This T cell receptor beta chain was observed in a study of blood T cell repertoires in COVID-19 (dated by TCRdb to about 2020). For the wider study: The collaborator samples originated in the United States, Italy and Spain and spanned the acute and convalescent phases of COVID-19. The prospective study material was composed of cDNA or gDNA derived from T cells, B-cell-depleted T cells, or PBMCs. Deeply sampled blood TCRbeta repertoires from subjects exposed to, actively infected with, or recovered from COVID-19 were included in the dataset. The repertoires were released in a freely available public database meant as a resource for research on the immune response to SARS-CoV-2. Samples came from the ongoing ImmuneRACE study (first 160 participants) plus 1,254 subjects from 6 global collaborators. Nearly every sample came with metadata listing a de-identified subject ID, COVID-19 status, age in years and sex. Where available, HLA class I and class II types were taken from metadata supplied by the sample provider and were not determined by assay-based typing. What the work shows at the level of the full study, not this receptor alone: The quantity of clinical and demographic metadata differed by source and by participant and was supplied without curation.

TCRbeta CDR3 regions were amplified from genomic DNA by means of the immunoSEQ Assay, a bias-controlled multiplex PCR. The original pipeline was this. The number of nucleated cells in each sample was estimated from the amplification of reference gene primers within the assay. Sequence reads were collapsed and filtered to measure the absolute abundance of every unique TCRbeta CDR3 rearrangement. Productive Simpson clonality was computed per sample as the square root of Simpson's diversity index over productive rearrangements. This immuneACCESS table, as held by TCRdb, lists in-frame sequences with V and J called but not all clones. Of the missing ones, under half trace to an unresolved V gene in checked studies; the others have no known cause. That table supplies the V and J calls and clone size; D and trimming were determined from the DNA. A total of fewer than 300,000 clones appear in this sample, approximately 91% of them only once. The top ten hold approximately 0.8% of the sample.

The CDR3 holds 16 amino acids from the cysteine to the phenylalanine. Of all the DNA, just the CDR3 is kept, 48 bases in frame from base 1. The CDR1 and CDR2 encoded by the germline V gene are SGDLS and YYNGEE. Germline trimming: 1 base from V, 4 bases from J; junction bases outside gene matches: 7. Turning to this clone: Its antigen is currently not known. Base qualities were left out, and no much larger clone turns up one base away.

The collaborating institutions used their own protocols to collect whole blood in K2EDTA tubes. For TCRbeta analysis, collaborators shipped samples as frozen whole blood, isolated PBMCs, or DNA extracted from either of those sample types. The sequence links TRBV9 to TRBJ2-1; the central 8 bases match TRBD2. The origin of this receptor is a young woman with acute or convalescent COVID-19. The sample taken for sequencing was peripheral blood. The CDR3 here reads CASSVRSGTSYNEQFF. The nucleotide sequence reads TGTGCCAGCAGCGTAAGGTCGGGGACTAGTTACAATGAGCAGTTCTTC.